This T cell receptor (beta chain) came from a study of shared clonotypes between healthy human individuals. General observations from the study: As a rule, naive subsets had a larger estimated richness than memory subsets. Although depth was large, rarefaction showed that sequencing of the sorted subsets was incomplete.

The CDR3 loop spans 14 amino acids. Germline CDR1 is LNHDA and CDR2 is SQIVND (reference sequence). V gave up 8 bases and J gave up 5 bases; unmatched junction bases: 10. Libraries were prepared by immunoSEQ multiplex PCR; TCRdb keeps only in-frame clonotypes and omits some of them. The table records 1.5 million to 2.5 million clones, approximately 94% of them present only once. On this clone: Its antigen is currently unknown.

Naive CD8 cells comprised CD45RO-negative, CCR7-positively selected cells, excluding terminally differentiated effector memory CD45RA+ cells. The healthy adult donors were HIV-negative and reported no recent acute infections or vaccinations. The TCR sequence derives from a man younger than 30 in good health. V and J are TRBV19 and TRBJ2-7; 9 nucleotides agree with TRBD1. Material for sequencing was naive CD8+ T cells sorted from blood. The CDR3 spells CASRRDRDQHEQYF. In DNA, the CDR3 is TGTGCCAGTCGCCGGGACAGGGATCAACACGAGCAGTACTTC.